The following is a TCR beta chain sequence with its context. PCR involved 60 Vbeta and 13 Jbeta primers. Measured with immunoSEQ multiplex PCR; TCRdb has only the in-frame clones, and not every one. The sample lists approximately 180,000 clones, roughly 79% occurring once. The entry originates in a study of cytomegalovirus exposure and HLA in healthy donors. Germline V gives CDR1 SGHRS, CDR2 YFSETQ. Trimming stripped 4 bases from V and 4 bases from J, with 9 bases between. The CDR3 covers 12 residues. The V gene is TRBV5-1, the J gene TRBJ2-7; a possible D gene is TRBD1 (6 bases). Sequencing was done on a sample of PBMCs. This sequence originates from a man aged 35-49 years in good health and CMV-seropositive. Here the CDR3 reads CASSQQGYEQYF. In nucleotides, the CDR3 is TGCGCCAGCAGCCAACAGGGATACGAGCAGTACTTC.